This T cell receptor beta chain was identified in a study of tumor and adjacent non-tumor tissue in lung cancer (dated by TCRdb to 2016 to 2019). Regarding the research as a whole: Of the cohort, 12 patients had adenocarcinoma, 2 had squamous cell carcinoma and 1 had small cell lung cancer. The study compared bulk TCRbeta repertoires between lung tumor tissue and matched distant non-tumor lung tissue from more than twelve lung cancer patients. Among the roughly 15 patients, ages ranged from about 30 to 80 years, approximately ten were men and 5 were women, and disease was TNM stage I to III. For each patient, one tumor sample and one normal lung sample were taken, giving approximately 33 paired specimens that underwent TCRbeta CDR3 sequencing. Sequencing generated a total of 125,075,908 productive TCRbeta reads, averaging roughly 4.4 million reads per sample.

This clonotype was detected ten times or more. The clone's antigen remains unknown. Per-base qualities were not stored, and no clone one base away is much larger. The library relied on multiplex PCR. The sequencer listed for this sample is Illumina HiSeq 2500. Following protocols modified from ARM-PCR, the researchers constructed TCRbeta libraries through three rounds of nested PCR with primers (Table S4). Before sequencing, PCR products of 200-500 bp were cut from the gel and purified using the QIAquick gel extraction kit. For the original study's pipeline: Trimmomatic was used to clean the reads, FLASH merged the cleaned reads into complete CDR3 sequences, and MiTCR assigned the sequences to V(D)J germline segments. VDJtools was used to compute clonal diversity as the inverse Simpson's index. A read counted as productive if the sequence was in-frame and lacked a premature stop codon. TCRdb reran the public reads through fastp at Q25 and MiXCR, keeping productive beta chains. Each entry merges the rows of one CDR3 protein and shows their most common DNA and genes. None of the V and J calls come from the authors' own analysis; TCRdb made them. The sample table contains 120,000 or so distinct CDR3 sequences; only one count was recorded for around three fifths of them. In total, the top ten clones hold around 13% of the sample.

Bulk unsorted tissue served as the source for RNA extraction, and RNA quality was assessed using a NanoDrop ND-1000 and an Agilent 2100. All donors had newly diagnosed lung cancer, had not received prior chemotherapy, and were admitted for thoracic surgery in China between August and November 2014. Patients who had received previous radiotherapy or chemotherapy, or who had another concurrent cancer, were excluded from the study. Surgical tissue pieces of roughly 1-2.2 cm3 were preserved in RNAlater solution and stored at -80 °C until use. Relative to germline, V is missing 3 bases and J is missing 5 bases, with 10 bases of the junction outside any gene match. The germline V gene (reference sequence) gives CDR1 as DFQATT and CDR2 as SNEGSKA. The cysteine opens and the phenylalanine closes a CDR3 of 16 amino acids. Kept here is only the CDR3 DNA, which spans 48 bases and is read in frame from base 1.

Overall study outcomes, separate from this receptor: Because peripheral blood was not sequenced, blood TCRbeta repertoires in the lung cancer patients of the study were not examined. Tumor tissue showed significantly higher TCR diversity (inverse Simpson) than normal lung tissue, at about 400 vs 150 (P = 0.0075, Mann-Whitney U test). The top 100 clones accounted for a significantly larger cumulative portion of the repertoire in normal lung than in tumor tissue. Only 15 or so patients were included in the cohort, and the need for larger samples and more detailed clinical data was noted by the authors. The sequencing platform is not named in the methods, and unique molecular identifiers are not mentioned. TCR diversity was significantly higher in younger patients, and higher tumor TCR diversity was associated with shorter overall and disease-free survival.

Recombination linked TRBV20-1 to TRBJ2-3; TRBD2 aligns with 11 central bases. The sequenced sample consisted of lung tumor tissue. The clonotype comes from a man under 40 with non-small cell lung cancer. CDR3 protein: CSASSVLAGGGDTQYF. In nucleotides, the sequence is TGCAGTGCTAGTAGTGTCCTAGCGGGAGGAGGAGATACGCAGTATTTT.